These 32 T cell receptor beta chains came from one sample sequenced in a study of blood T cells in healthy people across ages. Primers used in a second PCR of about 6 to 11 cycles were a sample-barcoded 5' primer and a J-beta primer mix. TCRdb itself ran the 5' RACE reads through MiXCR, one entry per CDR3 protein. Here the sample spans approximately 1.5 million distinct CDR3 sequences, about 35% being singletons. Source material: blood. These receptors all come from a woman in her 30s in good health.

The V gene is TRBV12-3 or TRBV12-4, the J gene TRBJ2-4, with 7 bases aligning to TRBD2. The better agreement between TRBJ2-5 and the DNA end casts doubt on the J call. The CDR3 has 13 residues. The CDR3 region is CASRRGWGETQYF. In nucleotides, the CDR3 is TGTGCCAGCAGGCGGGGGTGGGGAGAGACCCAGTACTTC.

The CDR3 spells CSARAGTSSYEQYF. The CDR3 DNA is TGCAGTGCTAGGGCCGGGACTAGCTCCTACGAGCAGTACTTC. The V call is TRBV20-1, the J call TRBJ2-7; 8 bases line up with TRBD2. The CDR3 totals 14 residues. Germline CDR1 reads DFQATT; CDR2 reads SNEGSKA (reference sequence). The junction had 4 bases not matched to a gene; V was cut back by 3 bases and J by 0 bases.

V is TRBV29-1 and J is TRBJ2-7; the D gene is possibly TRBD1 (8 bases). Germline assignment: CDR1 SQVTM and CDR2 ANQGSEA. The CDR3 spans 15 residues. Trimming pared 0 bases from V and 2 bases from J, leaving 14 bases between. The CDR3 nucleotides read TGCAGCGTTGAAGATCGAACAGGGGGGGCCTACGAGCAGTACTTC. It is translated as CSVEDRTGGAYEQYF.

The table lists this clonotype with a few counts. The rearrangement links TRBV28 to TRBJ2-7; a possible D gene is TRBD2 (5 bases). The CDR3 runs to 15 residues. Trimming took 3 bases from V and 1 from J, leaving 13 bases between them. Germline values: CDR1 MDHEN, CDR2 SYDVKM. This CDR3 is CASSFSTRESYEQYF. The CDR3 DNA is TGTGCCAGCAGTTTCTCCACCCGGGAATCCTACGAGCAGTACTTC.

This clonotype was observed a handful of times. An end of the junction differs from the germline gene, which may be a read error. CDR3 sequence: CASSPGTQQNISRSGASVLTF. In nucleotides, the CDR3 is TGTGCCAGCAGCCCCGGGACCCAACAAAATATTTCGCGCTCTGGGGCCAGCGTCCTGACTTTC. The V and J genes are TRBV5-5 and TRBJ2-6; D possibly matches TRBD1 or TRBD2 (5 bases each). The CDR3 has 21 residues. From germline, CDR1 is SGHKS and CDR2 YYEKEE (reference sequence).

This clonotype was observed a handful of times. The V gene is TRBV20-1, the J gene TRBJ2-5; D gene ambiguous. The CDR3 loop spans 13 amino acids. Germline CDR1 and CDR2: DFQATT and SNEGSKA (reference sequence). V lost 4 bases and J 5 bases, leaving 14 bases between the germline ends. In DNA form, the CDR3 reads TGCAGTGCTACCCGGACCGCGGCGGAGACCCAGTACTTC. Its translation: CSATRTAAETQYF.

This clonotype was counted once. The gene calls are TRBV27 and TRBJ2-1; 7 bases are shared with TRBD1. This CDR3 has 19 amino acids. V was clipped by 2 bases and J by 0 bases; unmatched bases: 13. CDR1 is MNHEY, CDR2 SMNVEV, per germline (reference sequence). CDR3 nucleotide sequence: TGTGCCAGCAGTTTAAAGGACAGGCCCTGGGGGAGCTCCTACAATGAGCAGTTCTTC. Its protein is CASSLKDRPWGSSYNEQFF.

The rearrangement uses TRBV20-1 and TRBJ2-7; 10 bases are a match to TRBD1. V lost 6 bases to trimming and J lost 5 bases; unmatched junction nucleotides: 7. The CDR3 sequence is 13 residues long. Per germline, CDR1 DFQATT and CDR2 SNEGSKA (reference sequence). The CDR3 nucleotides are TGCAGTGCATCGTCGGGACAGGGGAACGAGCAGTACTTC. Its translation: CSASSGQGNEQYF.

CDR3 in DNA: TGTGCCAGCAGTGAGGCACAGGGAGGTGGCTACACCTTC. It yields the protein CASSEAQGGGYTF. The chain has TRBV2 and TRBJ1-2; perhaps TRBD1 as D (6 bases). Trimming cost V 3 bases and J 7 bases, with 12 bases left between them. This CDR3 has 13 amino acids. Per the germline V gene, CDR1 is SNHLY and CDR2 is FYNNEI. Drawing the rest from reference TRBV2 and TRBJ1-2, the complete variable domain is EPEVTQTPSHQVTQMGQEVILRCVPISNHLYFYWYRQILGQKVEFLVSFYNNEISEKSEIFDDQFSVERPDGSNFTLKIRSTKLEDSAMYFCASSEAQGGGYTFGSGTRLTVV.

There are a few counts of this clonotype. The rearrangement joins TRBV10-2 to TRBJ2-5; 11 bases are shared with TRBD1. V gave up 10 bases and J gave up 4 bases; unmatched junction bases: 20. Per germline, CDR1 WSHSY and CDR2 SAAADI. The CDR3 is made up of 18 amino acids. The CDR3 DNA reads as TGCGCCACCGAGGACAGGGGGCGAGTTTTGAGTGTTCGAGAGACCCAGTACTTC. Protein: CATEDRGRVLSVRETQYF.

A note on this clonotype: This may be a read error, as it is one base from a much larger clone. This chain links TRBV7-2 with TRBJ2-5, with D possibly being TRBD1 (5 bases). CDR1 is SGHTA and CDR2 is FQGNSA in the germline V gene. This CDR3 has 11 residues. Trimming took 5 bases from V and 7 from J, leaving 8 bases between them. CDR3 sequence: CASSQGVTQYF. CDR3 sequence (DNA): TGTGCCAGCAGCCAGGGCGTGACCCAGTACTTC.

The J gene is TRBJ1-5, the V gene TRBV12-3 or TRBV12-4; 9 nucleotides agree with TRBD1. CDR3 size: 16 residues. With V trimmed by 5 bases and J by 7 bases, 12 bases remained unmatched. The CDR3: CASSPRTGAGGQPQHF. The DNA for the CDR3 is TGTGCCAGCAGTCCAAGGACAGGGGCCGGAGGCCAGCCCCAGCATTTT.

The rearrangement links TRBV18 to TRBJ2-5; no firm D call. CDR3 length: 13 residues. V was cut by 2 bases and J by 5 bases, with 9 bases left in between. Germline loops: CDR1 KGHSH, CDR2 LQKENI. Here the CDR3 DNA reads TGTGCCAGCTCACCAACCGAGGCTGAGACCCAGTACTTC. As protein: CASSPTEAETQYF.

Remarks on this clonotype: At one boundary the junction diverges from the germline segment, which might be a read error. The rearrangement uses TRBV6-2 or TRBV6-3 and TRBJ2-5, with 14 bases matching TRBD2. Germline V CDR1 and CDR2: MNHEY, SVGEGT. The CDR3 runs 18 residues. The CDR3 is CACSTGLAGGRTTETQYF. In DNA, the CDR3 is TGTGCCTGCAGCACCGGACTAGCGGGAGGCCGTACGACGGAGACCCAGTACTTC.

This clonotype was seen more than once but under ten times. This rearrangement joins TRBV5-1 to TRBJ2-3; D gene ambiguous. Trimming stripped 4 bases from V and 0 bases from J, with 12 bases between. This CDR3 is 15 amino acids long. The germline V gene encodes CDR1 SGHRS and CDR2 YFSETQ. The CDR3, as DNA: TGCGCCAGCAGCCGACGGAGTACGAGCACAGATACGCAGTATTTT. Translated, it gives CASSRRSTSTDTQYF.

The chain uses TRBV27 and TRBJ2-2, with D perhaps TRBD1 (6 bases). Germline V lookup: CDR1 MNHEY, CDR2 SMNVEV (reference sequence). V gave up 6 bases and J gave up 2 bases, with 10 bases separating them. This CDR3 spans 14 amino acids. CDR3: CASRDRINTGELFF. DNA of the CDR3: TGTGCCAGCAGGGACAGAATCAACACCGGGGAGCTGTTTTTT.

This sequence joins TRBV11-2 and TRBJ2-5; D gene uncertain. CDR3 length: 13 amino acids. Deletions cut 3 bases from V and 0 bases from J, with 5 bases between. Per the germline V gene, CDR1 is SGHAT and CDR2 is FQNNGV. The CDR3 DNA is TGTGCCAGCAGCTTCCAGGACCAAGAGACCCAGTACTTC. Amino acids: CASSFQDQETQYF.

In its sample, this clonotype was seen a few times. The V gene is TRBV5-5, the J gene TRBJ1-6; the D is unclear. The CDR3 consists of 13 residues. V lost 0 bases, J lost 12 bases, and 10 bases lay in between. The germline V gene has CDR1 SGHKS and CDR2 YYEKEE (reference sequence). In DNA form, the CDR3 reads TGTGCCAGCAGCTTGGAGCCGGATGAACCCCTCCACTTT. Amino acid sequence: CASSLEPDEPLHF.

This clonotype was detected only a few times. Just one base apart from a much larger clone, this may be a read error. In nucleotides, the CDR3 is TGTGCCTGGACCCGAGACAGGACCTCCCCCTGGGAGCAGTACTTC. Amino acids: CAWTRDRTSPWEQYF. This rearrangement joins TRBV30 to TRBJ2-7, with a possible D match to TRBD1 (6 bases). V was clipped by 4 bases and J by 7 bases, with 23 bases between them. CDR3 length: 15 residues. Germline V CDR1 and CDR2: GTSNPN, SVGIG (reference sequence).

This clonotype occurred a few times. The J gene is TRBJ1-2, the V gene TRBV5-5, with 8 bases matching TRBD1. The CDR3 spans 16 residues. With 0 bases clipped from V and 8 bases from J, the junction kept 12 bases outside the gene matches. Germline V gene data show CDR1 as SGHKS and CDR2 as YYEKEE (reference sequence). DNA for the CDR3: TGTGCCAGCAGCTTGGCAGGGGGCTATAGCAGTGGGGGCTACACCTTC. It specifies CASSLAGGYSSGGYTF.

The chain has TRBV7-9 and TRBJ2-1; 11 nucleotides agree with TRBD1. The V gene end was trimmed by 6 bases and the J gene end by 8 bases; junction bases not matched to a gene: 9. The CDR3 has 15 amino acids. Germline CDR1 is SEHNR and CDR2 is FQNEAQ (reference sequence). The CDR3 protein is CASSLGQGAVDEQFF. The DNA for the CDR3 is TGTGCCAGCAGTCTCGGACAGGGGGCTGTGGATGAGCAGTTCTTC.

The sample holds a few counts of this clonotype. This chain uses TRBV4-1 with TRBJ1-2, with no clear D. The V gene lost 1 base and the J gene lost 2 bases, with 11 bases spanning the gap. Per germline, CDR1 MGHRA and CDR2 YSYEKL. The CDR3 length is 15 residues. The CDR3 region has the DNA TGCGCCAGCAGCCAAGGTGGCGCGAAGAACTATGGCTACACCTTC. It specifies CASSQGGAKNYGYTF.

Turning to this clonotype: With a much larger clone just one base away, this may be a read error. V and J are TRBV29-1 and TRBJ2-1, with D unresolved. The length of the CDR3 is 13 residues. Germline V gene lookup returns CDR1 SQVTM and CDR2 ANQGSEA. The germline V and J ends were trimmed by 4 bases and 7 bases, with 14 bases remaining between them. CDR3 residues: CSVGLLNRNEQFF. CDR3 nucleotide sequence: TGCAGCGTTGGTCTCCTAAATAGGAATGAGCAGTTCTTC.

There are a few counts of this clonotype. The rearrangement links TRBV9 to TRBJ2-1, with 8 bases that match TRBD2. J was trimmed by 6 bases and V by 3 bases; bases with no gene match: 11. Germline V gene lookup returns CDR1 SGDLS and CDR2 YYNGEE. The CDR3 has 16 amino acids. The CDR3 coding sequence is TGTGCCAGCAGCGGAGGACCGGGGGGGCCTGGCAATGAGCAGTTCTTC. It specifies CASSGGPGGPGNEQFF. The full variable domain, its missing parts supplied by reference TRBV9 and TRBJ2-1, is DSGVTQTPKHLITATGQRVTLRCSPRSGDLSVYWYQQSLDQGLQFLIQYYNGEERAKGNILERFSAQQFPDLHSELNLSSLELGDSALYFCASSGGPGGPGNEQFFGPGTRLTVL.

The rearrangement joins TRBV11-2 to TRBJ2-7; D possibly uses TRBD1 or TRBD2 (5 bases each). There are 17 residues in the CDR3. Trimming removed 5 bases at V and 0 bases at J, with 20 bases between. The germline V gene has CDR1 SGHAT and CDR2 FQNNGV. CDR3 coding DNA: TGTGCCAGCAGCATCCGCCCCGCGGCCGGGGCCTCCTACGAGCAGTACTTC. This translates into CASSIRPAAGASYEQYF.

A few counts support this clonotype. This chain connects TRBV7-2 to TRBJ2-3; 9 bases match TRBD2. From germline, CDR1 is SGHTA and CDR2 FQGNSA. This CDR3 region has 16 residues. With 5 bases clipped from V and 2 bases from J, the junction kept 8 bases outside the gene matches. CDR3 protein: CASSQRLAVHTDTQYF. Here the CDR3 DNA reads TGTGCCAGCAGCCAGAGACTAGCGGTTCACACAGATACGCAGTATTTT.

V and J are TRBV20-1 and TRBJ2-1; D possibly uses TRBD1 or TRBD2 (7 bases each). Germline-derived CDR1 and CDR2 are DFQATT and SNEGSKA (reference sequence). This CDR3 is 14 amino acids long. Trimming stripped 5 bases from V and 8 bases from J, with 19 bases between. CDR3 residues: CSARPGGERDEQFF. In DNA, the CDR3 is TGCAGTGCTCGCCCAGGGGGGGAGCGGGATGAGCAGTTCTTC.

The CDR3 here is CASSLSEVGTDTQYF. The CDR3 bases are TGTGCCAGCAGTTTATCTGAGGTGGGGACAGATACGCAGTATTTT. The J gene is TRBJ2-3, the V gene TRBV27; D remains ambiguous. The V end was cut by 0 bases, the J end by 3 bases, with 10 bases between. Germline V lookup: CDR1 MNHEY, CDR2 SMNVEV (reference sequence). The CDR3 runs to 15 residues.

In regard to this clonotype: This clone may be a read error of a much larger clone one base away. The rearrangement joins TRBV4-1 to TRBJ2-7; perhaps TRBD2 as D (6 bases). V dropped 8 bases and J dropped 3 bases, with 17 bases sitting between them. Germline V lookup: CDR1 MGHRA, CDR2 YSYEKL. The CDR3 covers 14 residues. The CDR3 DNA follows: TGCGCCAGCGGGCTGACCGTCGGGGGCTACGAGCAGTACTTC. Protein: CASGLTVGGYEQYF.

This rearrangement joins TRBV3-1 to TRBJ1-2, with D possibly being TRBD1 (6 bases). Germline-derived CDR1 and CDR2 are LGHDT and YNNKEL (reference sequence). Trimming took off 2 bases at V and 7 bases at J, with 17 bases between the two ends. The CDR3 has 15 amino acids. CDR3 sequence reads: CASSQNIGQTGGYTF. The CDR3 DNA reads as TGTGCCAGCAGCCAAAATATCGGACAGACCGGTGGCTACACCTTC.

This clonotype was seen ten or more times. The chain has TRBV29-1 and TRBJ2-5; D ambiguous. Germline V lookup: CDR1 SQVTM, CDR2 ANQGSEA. This CDR3 has 12 residues. Trimming removed 3 bases from V and 2 bases from J, with 7 bases in between. The chain's CDR3 is CSVERGQETQYF. Here the CDR3 DNA reads TGCAGCGTTGAGCGCGGTCAAGAGACCCAGTACTTC.

This clonotype was counted between two and nine times. The chain has TRBV29-1 and TRBJ2-1, with D unresolved. The CDR3 has 14 amino acids. V was clipped by 3 bases and J by 2 bases, with 11 bases between them. The germline V gene has CDR1 SQVTM and CDR2 ANQGSEA. CDR3 amino acids: CSVDYGLAYNEQFF. DNA for the CDR3: TGCAGCGTTGACTACGGATTGGCCTACAATGAGCAGTTCTTC.